Listed below are T cell receptor beta chains from one sample, sequenced in a study of blood T cells in healthy people across ages. One entry per CDR3 protein results from TCRdb running MiXCR on the 5' RACE reads. The table has over 750,000 distinct CDR3 sequences, around 25% seen once. This sample was also put to use in a study of T cells of mothers and their children.

The sample taken for sequencing was blood. The receptors derive from a boy younger than 18 in good health. The conserved cysteine and the conserved F or W are not part of the CDR3 here.

>TRBV2|TRBJ2-5
ASSEQGITSPQETQY
>TRBV6-6|TRBJ2-7
ASTVGTFSSYEQY
>TRBV9|TRBJ2-1
ASSAEGEGTSERVGEQF
>TRBV12-3/TRBV12-4|TRBJ2-5
ASSGGQKETQY
>TRBV4-1|TRBJ1-5
ASSPSRLGNQPQH
>TRBV9|TRBJ2-5
ASSVGGGTETQY
>TRBV20-1|TRBJ2-5
SAPKGSETQY
>TRBV7-8|TRBJ2-7
ASSTPLAGSYEQY
>TRBV7-2|TRBJ1-3
ASSTDITGNTIY
>TRBV7-6|TRBJ2-7
ASSLVTGTGSGEQY
>TRBV6-6|TRBJ2-7
ASSMGSEQY
>TRBV28|TRBJ2-1
ASSLMGVGYNERF
>TRBV6-5|-
ASRRTNYEQY
>TRBV9|TRBJ2-7
ASSPTGAVYEQY
>TRBV7-2|-
ASSPGLAGQNIQF
>TRBV12-3/TRBV12-4|TRBJ2-4
ASATSRATGNIQY
>TRBV7-8|TRBJ2-1
ASSVAGTSAHNEQF
>TRBV12-5|TRBJ1-1
ASGFSEPNTEAF
>TRBV6-5|TRBJ1-4
ASSYSTERATNEKLF
>TRBV7-8|TRBJ2-3
ASSTVGGGADTQY
>TRBV20-1|TRBJ2-3
SAEDGDTDTQY
>TRBV20-1|-
SARQQNTYEQY
>TRBV4-1|TRBJ2-3
ASSQTSLAGVITDTQY
>TRBV6-1|-
ASSDHRTYEQY
>TRBV29-1|-
SVKSGVSWEQF
>TRBV19|-
ASSITSGLAPYEQY
>TRBV28|TRBJ2-7
ASSAGGLAYEQY
>TRBV7-2|TRBJ2-1
ASSPSAGGYYNEQF
>TRBV7-9|TRBJ1-5
ASSLQGQSQPQH
>TRBV12-3/TRBV12-4|TRBJ2-3
ASTTSGSRDTQY
>TRBV12-3/TRBV12-4|TRBJ2-7
ASSAPGTSTYEQY
>TRBV29-1|-
GVLGLAGKYEQF
>TRBV5-1|TRBJ2-5
ASSLIGVRETQY
>TRBV11-2|TRBJ2-2
ASTLDGGELF
>TRBV27|TRBJ1-4
ASSLQGARTREKLF
>TRBV27|TRBJ2-7
ASSLKGRPHEQY
>TRBV9|TRBJ2-6
ASSVGPGANVLT
>TRBV27|TRBJ1-5
ASSFNGGNQPQH
>TRBV5-1|TRBJ1-2
ASSLVAAGAYGYT
>TRBV7-3|TRBJ2-3
ASSLTGGRLTDTQY
>TRBV5-1|TRBJ2-7
ASSYRDDYEQY
>TRBV20-1|-
SATGLAGGMSEQY
>TRBV6-1|TRBJ2-1
ATQGTSGIYNEQF